Detailed here is one T cell receptor (beta chain). This specimen belongs to a study of CD8 T cells in Susac syndrome. V was trimmed by 5 bases and J by 5 bases, leaving 16 bases between them. Germline V gene data show CDR1 as SEHNR and CDR2 as FQNEAQ (reference sequence). This CDR3 has 14 amino acids. cDNA came from around 0.54 to 1 ug RNA primed by random hexamers. immunoSEQ multiplex PCR amplified TCR beta CDR3 across 54 Vbeta, 13 Jbeta. TCRdb reprocessed the immunoSEQ multiplex PCR reads with MiXCR, giving one entry per CDR3 protein. Here the sample spans approximately 80,000 distinct CDR3 sequences, roughly 90% being singletons.

The TCR originated in a human donor with multiple sclerosis. The genes are TRBV7-9 and TRBJ2-7, with D perhaps being TRBD1 or TRBD2 (5 bases each). The sample comprised CD8+ T cells from PBMCs. CDR3 amino acids: CASSPGTGVDEQYF. In DNA form, the CDR3 reads TGTGCCAGCAGCCCCGGGACCGGGGTTGACGAGCAGTACTTC.